This T cell receptor beta chain was sequenced during a study of T-cell memory formation after mild COVID-19. The overall study: In these data, TCR clusters were largely donor specific.

Broader study findings: Confirmation of SARS-CoV-2 specificity was lacking for second-wave clones peaking day 37.

TCRdb used MiXCR to reprocess the 5' RACE reads, holding one entry per CDR3 protein. The sample has about 430,000 distinct CDR3 sequences; roughly a quarter are singletons. This clonotype was seen only a few times. Its matching antigen is unknown. Trimming stripped 5 bases from V and 3 bases from J, with 15 bases between. The CDR3 consists of 15 residues. Germline CDR1 reads KGHDR; CDR2 reads SFDVKD. V gene TRBV24-1 combines with J gene TRBJ1-2; D ambiguous. The clonotype comes from an adult woman who had mild COVID-19 (a few samples of this study predate the infection). Cell type and time point are not known. Sequences were obtained from PBMCs or a T cell subset sorted from them (not recorded which). The CDR3 nucleotides are TGTGCCACCAGTGGGTCCGGGCTCGTAGACTATGGCTACACCTTC. Amino acid sequence: CATSGSGLVDYGYTF.